The 15 T cell receptor beta chains reported below all come from one sample, sequenced in a study of blood T cells in healthy people across ages. Together with a sample-barcoded 5' primer, a J-beta primer mix was included in a second PCR lasting about 7 to 12 cycles. In TCRdb, the 5' RACE reads were re-called with MiXCR into one record per CDR3 protein. The sample yields under 2,000,000 distinct CDR3 sequences, about 50% seen once. Sequenced material: blood. Receptor source: a woman aged 40 to 50 in good health.

This clonotype was seen a handful of times. The J gene is TRBJ2-6, the V gene TRBV27; TRBD1 aligns across 7 bases. Trimming took 4 bases from V and 2 from J; bases not matched to a gene: 14. The CDR3 is 19 amino acids. CDR1 MNHEY and CDR2 SMNVEV come from the germline V gene (reference sequence). CDR3 DNA: TGTGCCAGCAGTTCCCTTCGAGCAGGGGGTAATCCTGGGGCCAACGTCCTGACTTTC. It translates to CASSSLRAGGNPGANVLTF.

In this sample, this clonotype turned up a few times. In DNA, the CDR3 is TGTGCCAGCAGTTTATCATGGGGGACGCAGTATTTT. Encoded protein: CASSLSWGTQYF. The J gene is TRBJ2-3, the V gene TRBV28; D possibly uses TRBD1 or TRBD2 (5 bases each). The CDR3 loop spans 12 amino acids. Germline V lookup: CDR1 MDHEN, CDR2 SYDVKM. With 1 base removed from V and 9 bases from J, the gap between germline ends came to 8 bases.

V gene TRBV6-5 combines with J gene TRBJ2-3; unclear D gene. Between the trimmed V and J ends, which lost 2 bases and 0 bases, there was a span of 12 bases. Germline V gene data show CDR1 as MNHEY and CDR2 as SVGAGI. This CDR3 is built from 16 residues. This chain's CDR3 is CASSYGGSISTDTQYF. The CDR3, as DNA: TGTGCCAGCAGTTACGGTGGCAGCATTAGCACAGATACGCAGTATTTT.

The chain has TRBV2 and TRBJ2-1, with 10 nucleotides matching TRBD1. Per the germline V gene, CDR1 is SNHLY and CDR2 is FYNNEI. This CDR3 has 16 residues. Losses at the gene ends were 0 bases for V and 3 bases for J; bases not matched to a gene: 2. DNA for the CDR3: TGTGCCAGCAGTGAAGCGGGACAGGGGCGCTACAATGAGCAGTTCTTC. Protein: CASSEAGQGRYNEQFF.

This clonotype was seen a handful of times. The chain employs TRBV10-1 and TRBJ2-1; 8 nucleotides line up with TRBD2. V lost 3 bases and J lost 7; bases outside the gene matches: 5. The CDR3 has 14 residues. In germline, CDR1 is WNHNN, CDR2 SYGVQD (reference sequence). The CDR3 coding sequence is TGCGCCAGCAGTGACCAGCGGGAGAAGAATGAGCAGTTCTTC. Translation: CASSDQREKNEQFF.

V and J are TRBV4-2 and TRBJ2-1, with a possible D match to TRBD2 (5 bases). The tail of the sequence fits TRBJ2-7 better, so the J call may be wrong. The V gene's germline CDR1 is LGHNA and CDR2 YNFKEQ. This CDR3 region has 16 residues. CDR3 DNA sequence: TGTGCCAGCAGCCAAGATGGTTCAGGACTCTACAATGAGCAGTACTTC. Its translation is CASSQDGSGLYNEQYF.

The chain uses TRBV29-1 and TRBJ1-2, with D perhaps TRBD1 (5 bases). From germline, CDR1 is SQVTM and CDR2 ANQGSEA. The CDR3 is 14 residues long. Between the trimmed V and J ends, which lost 4 bases and 6 bases, there was a span of 18 bases. The CDR3 sequence: CSVGQGVWGDGYTF. The DNA for the CDR3 is TGCAGCGTTGGGCAGGGCGTATGGGGAGATGGCTACACCTTC.

This chain connects TRBV11-2 to TRBJ2-1, with D unresolved. The CDR3 loop spans 12 amino acids. Per the germline V gene, CDR1 is SGHAT and CDR2 is FQNNGV. Trimming pared 6 bases from V and 8 bases from J, leaving 11 bases between. CDR3 in amino acids: CASSTHGDEQFF. Written as DNA, the CDR3 is TGTGCCAGCAGTACCCACGGCGATGAGCAGTTCTTC.

The chain recombines TRBV6-1 with TRBJ2-1, with 11 bases that match TRBD1. The J segment lost 9 bases and the V segment lost 4 bases, leaving 11 bases of the junction unmatched. Germline-derived CDR1 and CDR2 are MNHNS and SASEGT. The CDR3 totals 16 residues. The CDR3 region has the DNA TGTGCCAGCAGTGTTGTTGGGACAGGGGGTAATGGTGAGCAGTTCTTC. As protein: CASSVVGTGGNGEQFF.

The chain has TRBV11-2 and TRBJ2-1, with TRBD1 matching over 7 bases. CDR1 is SGHAT and CDR2 is FQNNGV in the germline V gene. This CDR3 has 16 amino acids. With V trimmed by 3 bases and J by 2 bases, 7 bases remained unmatched. The CDR3 here is CASSFPGQKPYNEQFF. CDR3 DNA: TGTGCCAGCAGCTTTCCGGGACAGAAACCCTACAATGAGCAGTTCTTC.

This chain joins TRBV2 and TRBJ2-7; 7 bases are a match to TRBD1. V was clipped by 7 bases and J by 2 bases; unmatched bases: 11. This CDR3 is built from 15 residues. Germline loops: CDR1 SNHLY, CDR2 FYNNEI. CDR3 region: CASTNLETGTYEQYF. The CDR3 coding sequence is TGTGCCAGCACTAACCTAGAGACAGGGACCTACGAGCAGTACTTC.

The chain combines TRBV6-5 with TRBJ2-7, with TRBD2 identical over 9 bases. The V segment lost 7 bases and the J segment 2 bases; nucleotides outside the gene matches: 9. Per the germline V gene, CDR1 is MNHEY and CDR2 is SVGAGI. The CDR3 loop spans 15 amino acids. The CDR3 DNA follows: TGTGCCAGCACGCCGAGCGGGGGGCCAACCTACGAGCAGTACTTC. It specifies CASTPSGGPTYEQYF.

J is TRBJ1-6 and V is TRBV10-3; 8 positions agree with TRBD1. Germline assignment: CDR1 ENHRY and CDR2 SYGVKD. The CDR3 length is 14 residues. The ends lost 6 bases at V and 7 bases at J; junction bases unmatched: 5. CDR3 protein: CAIRVQGENSPLHF. The CDR3 DNA reads as TGTGCCATCAGAGTACAGGGGGAGAATTCACCCCTCCACTTT.

V is TRBV15 and J is TRBJ1-2, with unresolved D. Germline assignment: CDR1 LNHNV and CDR2 YYDKDF (reference sequence). V was trimmed by 0 bases and J by 3 bases, leaving 8 bases between them. The CDR3 extends over 14 amino acids. The CDR3 loop reads CATSRDASDYGYTF. The DNA for the CDR3 is TGTGCCACCAGCAGAGACGCCTCGGACTATGGCTACACCTTC.

This clonotype was counted a few times. V and J are TRBV29-1 and TRBJ2-1; a possible D gene is TRBD1 (6 bases). Germline CDR1 and CDR2: SQVTM and ANQGSEA. CDR3 size: 14 residues. Deletions cut 0 bases from V and 12 bases from J, with 18 bases between. CDR3 nucleotide sequence: TGCAGCGTTGAAGATCCTTGGCTAGGGGGTGGGCAGTTCTTC. Translation gives CSVEDPWLGGGQFF.